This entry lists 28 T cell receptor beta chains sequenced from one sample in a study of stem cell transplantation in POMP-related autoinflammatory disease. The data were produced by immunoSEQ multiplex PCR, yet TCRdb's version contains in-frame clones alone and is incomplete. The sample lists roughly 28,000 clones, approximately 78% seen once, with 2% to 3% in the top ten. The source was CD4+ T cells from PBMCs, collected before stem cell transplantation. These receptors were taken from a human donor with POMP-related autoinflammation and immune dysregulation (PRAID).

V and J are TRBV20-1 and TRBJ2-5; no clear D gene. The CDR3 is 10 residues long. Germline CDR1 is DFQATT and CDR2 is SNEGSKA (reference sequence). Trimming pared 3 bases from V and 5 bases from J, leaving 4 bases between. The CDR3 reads CSASSETQYF. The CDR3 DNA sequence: TGCAGTGCTAGTTCCGAGACCCAGTACTTC.

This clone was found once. CDR3 residues: CASSQAHRADGSSYEQYF. For the CDR3, the DNA is TGCGCCAGCAGCCAAGCACACAGGGCCGACGGGAGCTCCTACGAGCAGTACTTC. The rearrangement joins TRBV4-1 to TRBJ2-7; D possibly matches TRBD1 or TRBD2 (6 bases each). Germline assignment: CDR1 MGHRA and CDR2 YSYEKL. The V end was cut by 1 base, the J end by 0 bases, with 19 bases between. The CDR3 covers 18 residues.

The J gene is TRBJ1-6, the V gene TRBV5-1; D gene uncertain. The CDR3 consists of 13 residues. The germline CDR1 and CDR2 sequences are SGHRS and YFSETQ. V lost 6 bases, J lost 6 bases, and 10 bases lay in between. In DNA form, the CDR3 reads TGCGCCAGCACGCTAGAGATTAATTCACCCCTCCACTTT. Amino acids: CASTLEINSPLHF.

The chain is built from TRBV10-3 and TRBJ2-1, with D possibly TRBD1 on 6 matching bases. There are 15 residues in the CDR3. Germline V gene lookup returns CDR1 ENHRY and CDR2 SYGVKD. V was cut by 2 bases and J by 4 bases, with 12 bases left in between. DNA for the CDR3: TGTGCCATCAGTGAGCCCGGACAGATTTACAATGAGCAGTTCTTC. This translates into CAISEPGQIYNEQFF.

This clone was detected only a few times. CDR3 sequence reads: CASSSRKIEAFF. CDR3 nucleotides: TGTGCCAGCAGTAGCAGAAAAATTGAAGCTTTCTTT. This chain uses TRBV6-6 with TRBJ1-1; D not certain. The CDR3 has 12 residues. Between the trimmed V and J ends, which lost 5 bases and 7 bases, there was a span of 11 bases. CDR1 is MNHNY and CDR2 is SVGAGI in the germline V gene (reference sequence).

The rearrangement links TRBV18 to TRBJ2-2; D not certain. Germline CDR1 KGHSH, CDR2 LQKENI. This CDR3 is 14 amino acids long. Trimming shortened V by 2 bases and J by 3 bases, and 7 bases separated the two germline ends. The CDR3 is CASSPNLDTGELFF. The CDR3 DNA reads TGTGCCAGCTCACCAAACCTGGACACCGGGGAGCTGTTTTTT. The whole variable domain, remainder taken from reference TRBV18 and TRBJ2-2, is NAGVMQNPRHLVRRRGQEARLRCSPMKGHSHVYWYRQLPEEGLKFMVYLQKENIIDESGMPKERFSAEFPKEGPSILRIQQVVRGDSAAYFCASSPNLDTGELFFGEGSRLTVL.

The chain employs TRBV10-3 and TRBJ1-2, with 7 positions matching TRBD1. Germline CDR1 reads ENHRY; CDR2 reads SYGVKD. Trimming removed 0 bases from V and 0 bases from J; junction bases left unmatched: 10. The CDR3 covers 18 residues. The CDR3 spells CAISESVRGRITNYGYTF. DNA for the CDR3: TGTGCCATCAGTGAGTCAGTTAGGGGGCGCATCACTAACTATGGCTACACCTTC.

CDR3 coding DNA: TGTGCCAGCAGCCAAATATGGGGCGAGCAGTTCTTC. Its translation is CASSQIWGEQFF. The chain is built from TRBV4-2 and TRBJ2-1, with a tentative D call TRBD1 (5 bases). This CDR3 contains 12 residues. Germline assignment: CDR1 LGHNA and CDR2 YNFKEQ. V lost 2 bases, J lost 10 bases, and 9 bases lay in between.

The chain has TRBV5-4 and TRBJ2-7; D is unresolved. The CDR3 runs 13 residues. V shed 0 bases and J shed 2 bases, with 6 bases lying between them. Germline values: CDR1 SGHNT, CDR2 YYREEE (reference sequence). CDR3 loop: CASSLGDAYEQYF. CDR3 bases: TGTGCCAGCAGCTTGGGCGACGCCTACGAGCAGTACTTC.

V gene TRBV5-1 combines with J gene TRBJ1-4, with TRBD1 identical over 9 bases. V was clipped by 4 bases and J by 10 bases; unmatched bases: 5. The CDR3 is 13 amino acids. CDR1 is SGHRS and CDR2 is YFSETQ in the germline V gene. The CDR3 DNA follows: TGCGCCAGCAGCCCGGACAGGGGAGGAAAACTGTTTTTT. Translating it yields CASSPDRGGKLFF.

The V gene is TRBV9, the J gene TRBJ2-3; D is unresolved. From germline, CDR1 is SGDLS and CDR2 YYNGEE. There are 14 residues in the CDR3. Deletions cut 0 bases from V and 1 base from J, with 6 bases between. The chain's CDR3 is CASSVVGGTDTQYF. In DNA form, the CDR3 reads TGTGCCAGCAGCGTAGTCGGCGGCACAGATACGCAGTATTTT. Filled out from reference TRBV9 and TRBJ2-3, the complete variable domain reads DSGVTQTPKHLITATGQRVTLRCSPRSGDLSVYWYQQSLDQGLQFLIQYYNGEERAKGNILERFSAQQFPDLHSELNLSSLELGDSALYFCASSVVGGTDTQYFGPGTRLTVL.

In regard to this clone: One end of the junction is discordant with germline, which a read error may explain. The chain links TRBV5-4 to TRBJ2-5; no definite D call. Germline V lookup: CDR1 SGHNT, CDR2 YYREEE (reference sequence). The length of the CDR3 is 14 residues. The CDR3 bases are TGCGCCAGCAGCCTAGGACCGGGCCGCGAGACCCAGTACTTC. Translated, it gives CASSLGPGRETQYF. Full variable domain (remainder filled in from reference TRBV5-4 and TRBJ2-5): ETGVTQSPTHLIKTRGQQVTLRCSSQSGHNTVSWYQQALGQGPQFIFQYYREEENGRGNFPPRFSGLQFPNYSSELNVNALELDDSALYLCASSLGPGRETQYFGPGTRLLVL.

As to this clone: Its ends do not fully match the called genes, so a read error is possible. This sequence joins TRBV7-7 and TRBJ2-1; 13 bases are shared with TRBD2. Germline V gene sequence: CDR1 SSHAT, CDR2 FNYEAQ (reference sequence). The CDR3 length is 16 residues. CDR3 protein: CASSPEGLAGNNEQFF. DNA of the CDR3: TGTGCTAGCAGCCCAGAGGGACTAGCGGGGAACAATGAGCAGTTCTTC.

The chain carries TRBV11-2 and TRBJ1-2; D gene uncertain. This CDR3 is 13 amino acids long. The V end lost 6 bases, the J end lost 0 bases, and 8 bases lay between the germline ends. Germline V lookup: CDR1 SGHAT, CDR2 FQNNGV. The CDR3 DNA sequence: TGTGCCAGCAGTGGAGCAGCTAACTATGGCTACACCTTC. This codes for CASSGAANYGYTF.

CDR3 in amino acids: CASSYSGYSNQPQHF. The CDR3, as DNA: TGTGCCAGCAGTTACTCCGGTTATAGCAATCAGCCCCAGCATTTT. The V call is TRBV6-5, the J call TRBJ1-5; the D is unclear. The germline CDR1 and CDR2 sequences are MNHEY and SVGAGI. V lost 0 bases and J lost 0, with 6 bases in between. CDR3 length: 15 residues.

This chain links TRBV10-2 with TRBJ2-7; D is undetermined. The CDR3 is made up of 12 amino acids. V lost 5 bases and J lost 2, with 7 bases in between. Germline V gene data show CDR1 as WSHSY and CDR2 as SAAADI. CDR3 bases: TGCGCCAGCAGTCCAGCCACCTACGAGCAGTACTTC. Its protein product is CASSPATYEQYF.

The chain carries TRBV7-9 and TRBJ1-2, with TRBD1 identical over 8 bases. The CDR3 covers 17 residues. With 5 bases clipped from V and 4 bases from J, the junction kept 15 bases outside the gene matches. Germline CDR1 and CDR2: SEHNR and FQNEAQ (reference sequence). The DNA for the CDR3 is TGTGCCAGCAGCCCAGTAACTACATTCACAGGGGGCTATGGCTACACCTTC. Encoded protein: CASSPVTTFTGGYGYTF.

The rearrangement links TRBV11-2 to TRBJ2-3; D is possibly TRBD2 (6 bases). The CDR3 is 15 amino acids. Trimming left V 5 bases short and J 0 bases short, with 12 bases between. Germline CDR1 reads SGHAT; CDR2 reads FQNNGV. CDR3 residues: CASSPRRGSTDTQYF. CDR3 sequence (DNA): TGTGCCAGCAGCCCCCGTCGGGGGAGCACAGATACGCAGTATTTT.

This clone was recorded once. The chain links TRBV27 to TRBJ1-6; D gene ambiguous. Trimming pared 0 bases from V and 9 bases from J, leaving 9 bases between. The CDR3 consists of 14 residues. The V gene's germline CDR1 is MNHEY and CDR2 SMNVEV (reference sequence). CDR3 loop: CASSLSPVGSPLHF. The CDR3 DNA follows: TGTGCCAGCAGTTTATCCCCGGTCGGTTCACCCCTCCACTTT.

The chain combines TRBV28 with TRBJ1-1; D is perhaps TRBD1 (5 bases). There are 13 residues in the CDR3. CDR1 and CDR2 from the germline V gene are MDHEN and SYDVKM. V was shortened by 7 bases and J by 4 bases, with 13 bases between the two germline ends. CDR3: CASNAGGGTEAFF. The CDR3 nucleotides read TGTGCCAGCAACGCGGGCGGGGGCACTGAAGCTTTCTTT.

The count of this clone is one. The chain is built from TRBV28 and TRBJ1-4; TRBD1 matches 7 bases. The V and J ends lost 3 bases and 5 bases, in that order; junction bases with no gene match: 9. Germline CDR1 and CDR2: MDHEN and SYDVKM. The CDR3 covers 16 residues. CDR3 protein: CASSLDSGTANEKLFF. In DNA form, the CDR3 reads TGTGCCAGCAGTTTGGACTCCGGGACAGCGAATGAAAAACTGTTTTTT.

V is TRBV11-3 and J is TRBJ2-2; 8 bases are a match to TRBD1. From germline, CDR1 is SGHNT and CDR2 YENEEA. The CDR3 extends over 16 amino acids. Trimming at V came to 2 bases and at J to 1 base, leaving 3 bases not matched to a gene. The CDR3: CASSLRGTGNTGELFF. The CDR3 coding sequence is TGTGCCAGCAGCTTAAGGGGGACAGGGAACACCGGGGAGCTGTTTTTT.

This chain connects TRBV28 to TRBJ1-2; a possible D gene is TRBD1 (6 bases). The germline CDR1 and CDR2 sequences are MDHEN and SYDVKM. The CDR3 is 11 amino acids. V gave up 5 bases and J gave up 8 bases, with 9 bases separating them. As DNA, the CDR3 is TGTGCCAGCAGTCCGAGGGGGGGCTACACCTTC. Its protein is CASSPRGGYTF.

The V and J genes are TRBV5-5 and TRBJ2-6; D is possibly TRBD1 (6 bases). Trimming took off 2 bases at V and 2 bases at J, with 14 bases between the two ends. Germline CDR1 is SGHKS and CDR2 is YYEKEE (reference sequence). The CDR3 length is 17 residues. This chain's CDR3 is CASSFLPTGPGANVLTF. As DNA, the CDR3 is TGTGCCAGCAGCTTTCTCCCTACAGGGCCTGGGGCCAACGTCCTGACTTTC.

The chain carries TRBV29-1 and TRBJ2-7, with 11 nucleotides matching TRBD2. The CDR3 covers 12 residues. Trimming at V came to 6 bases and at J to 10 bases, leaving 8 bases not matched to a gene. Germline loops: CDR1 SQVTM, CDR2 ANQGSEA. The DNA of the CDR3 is TGCAGCGTATTGGGACTAGCGGCAACTCAGTACTTC. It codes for CSVLGLAATQYF.

For the CDR3, the DNA is TGTGCCAGCGGTGTTGGTGGCTACACCTTC. Its protein product is CASGVGGYTF. The genes are TRBV6-9 and TRBJ1-2; no firm D call. This CDR3 comprises 10 residues. V was clipped by 8 bases and J by 7 bases, with 8 bases between them. Germline CDR1 MNHGY, CDR2 SVAAGI.

DNA of the CDR3: TGTGCTAGTGGTTTGAACAGGGCGAGTTTAAATGGCTACACCTTC. Protein sequence: CASGLNRASLNGYTF. The V and J genes are TRBV12-5 and TRBJ1-2; D perhaps matches TRBD1 (6 bases). This CDR3 region has 15 residues. Trimming shortened V by 2 bases and J by 6 bases, and 16 bases separated the two germline ends. The germline V gene has CDR1 LGHNT and CDR2 FRNRAP.

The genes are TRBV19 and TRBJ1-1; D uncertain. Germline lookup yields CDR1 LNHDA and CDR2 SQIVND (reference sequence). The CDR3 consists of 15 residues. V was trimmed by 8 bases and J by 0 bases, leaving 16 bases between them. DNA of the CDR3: TGTGCCAGTGGTAGGAGCCCGAATATGAACACTGAAGCTTTCTTT. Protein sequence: CASGRSPNMNTEAFF.